This entry is about one T cell receptor beta chain. Its antigen remains unknown. PCR employed 60 Vbeta and 13 Jbeta primers. Original processing methods: Among the unique TCR beta chains that a later analysis counted, about 85 million in all, roughly 9.9 million were shared. The protocol was immunoSEQ multiplex PCR, while the TCRdb copy is restricted to in-frame clones and leaves out a portion. For V, J and clone size, that table is used; D and trimming come from the DNA. The sample contains 65,000 or so clones, 70% to 85% of which appear only once. This record comes from a study of cytomegalovirus exposure and HLA in healthy donors. The germline V gene encodes CDR1 GTSNPN and CDR2 SVGIG (reference sequence). The CDR3 loop spans 12 amino acids. General study points: Some V segments, TRBV6-2 and TRBV6-3 among them, were indistinguishable and were therefore excluded. The authors listed around 150 TCR beta chains as cytomegalovirus-associated. HLA-A and HLA-B allele assignments for most subjects were reportedly predicted accurately using TCR beta sequences.

The sequence was collected from a woman in her thirties or forties in good health and CMV-seropositive. The J gene is TRBJ2-5, the V gene TRBV30; no reliable D call. TRBJ2-7 matches the DNA end more closely, so the J call is doubtful. The specimen was PBMCs. Here the CDR3 reads CAWSRVTYEQYF. In DNA, the CDR3 is TGTGCCTGGAGTCGGGTGACCTACGAGCAGTACTTC.